Listed below are T cell receptor beta chains from one sample, sequenced in a study of T cells in Graves' hyperthyroidism and ophthalmopathy. TCRdb re-called the multiplex PCR reads with MiXCR, one entry per CDR3 protein. The sample holds hundreds of thousands of distinct CDR3 sequences, approximately 15% seen once. The sample taken for sequencing was blood. The origin of the receptors is a woman between 35 and 50 years old with Graves' ophthalmopathy. Both conserved end residues are part of each CDR3. Fields, in order: clone size, J gene, V gene, D gene, CDR3 protein, CDR3 DNA. The D gene is left open where the match is weak. Clone size is stated in some rows and not others, as once, few, many or a class when expanded.

many | TRBJ2-7 | TRBV28 | TRBD1 | CASSDRDPGIEYEQYF | TGTGCCAGCAGCGACAGGGACCCGGGAATTGAATACGAGCAGTACTTC
many | TRBJ2-5 | TRBV7-6 | TRBD2 | CASSLGNQRGETQYF | TGTGCCAGCAGCTTAGGAAACCAGCGGGGGGAGACCCAGTACTTC
few | TRBJ2-5 | TRBV12-3/TRBV12-4 | TRBD1 | CASSKFPTPTGDVETQYF | TGTGCCAGCAGTAAATTCCCCACTCCGACAGGGGATGTAGAGACCCAGTACTTC
few | TRBJ1-6 | TRBV12-3/TRBV12-4 | TRBD1 | CASSLGTGTDSPLHF | TGTGCCAGCAGTCTCGGGACAGGTACGGATTCACCCCTCCACTTT
many | TRBJ2-3 | TRBV6-5 | TRBD2 | CASSYSTLAGDTQYF | TGTGCCAGCAGTTACTCGACGCTAGCGGGAGATACGCAGTATTTT
NA | TRBJ1-5 | TRBV20-1 | TRBD1 | CSATKQGGQPQHF | TGCAGTGCTACAAAACAGGGGGGTCAGCCCCAGCATTTT
NA | TRBJ1-2 | TRBV6-1 | TRBD1 | CASSSGTGQMGGYTF | TGTGCCAGCAGTTCCGGGACAGGGCAAATGGGGGGCTACACCTTC
few | TRBJ2-7 | TRBV27 | NA | CASSPRVTQSYEQYF | TGTGCCAGCAGTCCCCGGGTGACACAATCCTACGAGCAGTACTTC
few | TRBJ2-2 | TRBV28 | NA | CASSEYNGELFF | TGTGCCAGCAGTGAATATAACGGGGAGCTGTTTTTT
few | TRBJ1-1 | TRBV13 | TRBD1 | CASSLGATGVRLTEAFF | TGTGCCAGCAGCTTAGGGGCGACAGGGGTTCGACTCACTGAAGCTTTCTTT
few | TRBJ2-2 | TRBV6-6 | NA | CASSYLRTGELFF | TGTGCCAGCAGTTACCTGCGAACCGGGGAGCTGTTTTTT
many | TRBJ1-2 | TRBV6-1 | NA | CASSEYGENYGYTF | TGTGCCAGCAGTGAATATGGAGAAAACTATGGCTACACCTTC
NA | TRBJ1-4 | TRBV12-5 | TRBD1 | CASGLTGATNEKLFF | TGTGCTAGTGGACTTACAGGGGCAACTAATGAAAAACTGTTTTTT
many | TRBJ2-5 | TRBV5-1 | TRBD2 | CASSLLGSGGGGETQYF | TGCGCCAGCAGCCTCCTAGGGAGCGGGGGAGGAGGAGAGACCCAGTACTTC
many | TRBJ1-1 | TRBV11-2 | TRBD1 | CASSPPSGQGRNTEAFF | TGTGCCAGCAGCCCACCGTCGGGACAGGGTAGGAACACTGAAGCTTTCTTT
few | TRBJ1-3 | TRBV6-1 | NA | CASTPDRSGNTIYF | TGTGCCAGCACCCCAGACCGATCTGGAAACACCATATATTTT
many | TRBJ2-3 | TRBV12-3/TRBV12-4 | NA | CASSLYTGGLGADTQYF | TGTGCCAGCAGTTTATATACGGGGGGCTTAGGCGCAGATACGCAGTATTTT
NA | TRBJ1-1 | TRBV6-1 | NA | CASSRDPNTEAFF | TGTGCCAGCAGTAGAGACCCGAACACTGAAGCTTTCTTT
many | TRBJ2-7 | TRBV28 | TRBD2 | CASSLFGLANEQYF | TGTGCCAGCAGTTTATTCGGACTAGCGAACGAGCAGTACTTC
NA | TRBJ2-1 | TRBV15 | TRBD1 | CATSRQGAYNEQFF | TGTGCCACCAGCAGGCAGGGGGCATACAATGAGCAGTTCTTC
many | TRBJ1-1 | TRBV2 | NA | CASSAAEAFF | TGTGCCAGCAGTGCTGCTGAAGCTTTCTTT
NA | TRBJ2-7 | TRBV5-1 | NA | CASRVESVSSYEQYF | TGCGCCAGCAGGGTCGAGTCGGTTAGCTCCTACGAGCAGTACTTC
many | TRBJ1-4 | TRBV20-1 | NA | CSARPFGGYNEKLFF | TGCAGTGCTAGACCCTTTGGGGGCTATAATGAAAAACTGTTTTTT
NA | TRBJ1-2 | TRBV12-3/TRBV12-4 | NA | CASSLGLDSLGYTF | TGTGCCAGCAGTTTGGGTTTGGATAGTCTCGGCTACACCTTC
many | TRBJ1-2 | TRBV18 | NA | CASSPRLGYTF | TGTGCCAGCTCACCACGTCTTGGCTACACCTTC
many | TRBJ2-1 | TRBV11-2 | NA | CASSKSVSDSYNEQFF | TGTGCCAGCAGCAAAAGCGTTTCAGACTCCTACAATGAGCAGTTCTTC
NA | TRBJ2-1 | TRBV4-1 | NA | CASSQYATDNYNEQFF | TGCGCCAGCAGCCAATATGCGACAGATAACTACAATGAGCAGTTCTTC
many | TRBJ1-5 | TRBV2 | TRBD1 | CASSARGNQPQHF | TGTGCCAGCAGTGCCAGGGGGAATCAGCCCCAGCATTTT
many | TRBJ2-1 | TRBV9 | TRBD2 | CASSVSTGLAGDEQFF | TGTGCCAGCAGCGTGTCAACGGGACTAGCGGGAGATGAGCAGTTCTTC
many | TRBJ2-7 | TRBV28 | NA | CASSLSGGPTFGEQYF | TGTGCCAGCAGTTTAAGTGGGGGCCCTACCTTCGGCGAGCAGTACTTC
many | TRBJ2-1 | TRBV7-9 | TRBD1 | CASSFTGVLDNEQFF | TGTGCCAGCAGCTTCACAGGGGTACTTGACAATGAGCAGTTCTTC
many | TRBJ2-5 | TRBV30 | TRBD1 | CAWRDRGLTETQYF | TGTGCCTGGAGGGACAGGGGGCTTACGGAGACCCAGTACTTC
few | TRBJ2-5 | TRBV2 | NA | CASTGTARETQYF | TGTGCCAGCACCGGGACTGCAAGAGAGACCCAGTACTTC
many | TRBJ2-3 | TRBV27 | NA | CASSFLGDTQYF | TGTGCCAGCAGCTTCCTAGGTGATACGCAGTATTTT
few | TRBJ1-4 | TRBV15 | NA | CATSRDWSGPPEKLFF | TGTGCCACCAGCAGAGATTGGAGTGGGCCCCCTGAAAAACTGTTTTTT
many | TRBJ2-3 | TRBV11-2 | NA | CASSRAADTQYF | TGTGCCAGCAGCAGGGCGGCAGATACGCAGTATTTT
many | TRBJ2-7 | TRBV12-3/TRBV12-4 | TRBD1 | CASSWGTGPSYEQYF | TGTGCCAGCAGTTGGGGGACAGGCCCCTCCTACGAGCAGTACTTC
NA | TRBJ1-6 | TRBV27 | TRBD1 | CASSLRQGRYNSPLHF | TGTGCCAGCAGTTTGAGACAGGGGCGGTATAATTCACCCCTCCACTTT
many | TRBJ2-3 | TRBV27 | NA | CASSLNSLADTQYF | TGTGCCAGCAGTTTAAATTCTTTGGCAGATACGCAGTATTTT
few | TRBJ2-5 | TRBV5-1 | TRBD2 | CASSPWEGRQETQYF | TGCGCCAGCAGCCCCTGGGAGGGTCGCCAAGAGACCCAGTACTTC
few | TRBJ1-2 | TRBV29-1 | NA | CSVVAQSYGYTF | TGCAGCGTTGTAGCACAGAGTTATGGCTACACCTTC
many | TRBJ2-7 | TRBV7-2 | NA | CASSSTRVEQYF | TGTGCCAGCAGCTCGACTAGGGTTGAGCAGTACTTC
few | TRBJ2-7 | TRBV6-2/TRBV6-3 | TRBD1 | CASSYFPGGDEQYF | TGTGCCAGCAGTTACTTCCCAGGGGGCGACGAGCAGTACTTC
NA | TRBJ2-3 | TRBV20-1 | NA | CSASRRVSTDTQYF | TGCAGTGCTAGTCGCCGGGTTAGCACAGATACGCAGTATTTT
NA | TRBJ2-5 | TRBV20-1 | NA | CSARVWQPSRQETQYF | TGCAGTGCTAGAGTGTGGCAGCCGAGCCGCCAAGAGACCCAGTACTTC
few | TRBJ2-2 | TRBV2 | TRBD2 | CASRGLAVGGELFF | TGTGCCAGCAGGGGACTAGCGGTTGGCGGGGAGCTGTTTTTT
NA | TRBJ1-5 | TRBV18 | NA | CASSPTPSWPQHF | TGTGCCAGCTCCCCAACCCCGTCCTGGCCCCAGCATTTT
NA | TRBJ2-4 | TRBV30 | NA | CAWSPASDIQYF | TGTGCCTGGAGTCCCGCATCCGACATTCAGTACTTC
many | TRBJ2-1 | TRBV15 | TRBD2 | CATSRGGEAYNEQFF | TGTGCCACCAGCAGGGGAGGGGAGGCCTACAATGAGCAGTTCTTC
many | TRBJ2-7 | TRBV29-1 | TRBD2 | CSVLAGGYEQYF | TGCAGCGTTTTAGCGGGAGGATACGAGCAGTACTTC
many | TRBJ2-5 | TRBV2 | TRBD1 | CASSQTGGDETQYF | TGTGCCAGCAGCCAGACAGGGGGCGATGAGACCCAGTACTTC
many | TRBJ2-3 | TRBV5-1 | NA | CASSLSTDTQYF | TGTGCCAGCAGCCTTAGCACAGATACGCAGTATTTT